The 11 T cell receptor beta chains reported below all come from one sample, sequenced in a study of blood T cells in healthy people across ages. With a J-beta primer mix and a sample-barcoded 5' primer, a second PCR ran 7 to 11 cycles. TCRdb reprocessed the 5' RACE reads via MiXCR and lists one record per CDR3 protein. The data show 700,000 or so distinct CDR3 sequences, around two fifths seen once. Sequenced: blood. These receptors originate from a man older than 75 in good health.

The chain couples TRBV20-1 to TRBJ2-7, with 7 nucleotides matching TRBD2. The tail of the sequence fits TRBJ2-5 better, so the J call may be wrong. The CDR3 sequence is 15 residues long. In germline, CDR1 is DFQATT, CDR2 SNEGSKA (reference sequence). CDR3 sequence reads: CSAISTLGRGETQYF. CDR3 nucleotides: TGCAGTGCTATCTCAACTCTAGGGCGGGGGGAGACCCAGTACTTC.

Regarding this clonotype: A read error may be the cause here, since a much bigger clone is one base away. The CDR3 DNA reads as TGCGCCGGCACCCGAGGGGGAGGCCGTGAAAAACTGTTTTTT. It specifies CAGTRGGGREKLFF. This sequence joins TRBV5-1 and TRBJ1-4, with a weak D call TRBD1 (6 bases). Trimming removed 10 bases from V and 7 bases from J, with 20 bases in between. The CDR3 extends over 14 amino acids. From germline, CDR1 is SGHRS and CDR2 YFSETQ.

The chain joins TRBV28 to TRBJ1-1; 9 bases match TRBD1. V was pared by 6 bases and J by 3 bases, with 8 bases of the junction left unmatched. CDR3 length: 15 residues. Germline V lookup: CDR1 MDHEN, CDR2 SYDVKM. The CDR3 DNA sequence: TGTGCCAGCAGGGCGACAGGGGGAGGAGACACTGAAGCTTTCTTT. This codes for CASRATGGGDTEAFF.

This clonotype was recorded only once. The V call is TRBV5-1, the J call TRBJ2-6, with 10 bases lining up with TRBD1. J gave up 2 bases and V 2 bases, and 4 bases lay outside the gene matches. In germline, CDR1 is SGHRS, CDR2 YFSETQ. CDR3 length: 17 residues. The CDR3 bases are TGCGCCAGCAGCTTAGGGACAGGGGCTACTGGGGCCAACGTCCTGACTTTC. The encoded protein is CASSLGTGATGANVLTF.

The J gene is TRBJ2-7, the V gene TRBV5-1; 7 nucleotides line up with TRBD1. V trimming: 5 bases; J trimming: 7 bases; junction bases outside the gene matches: 6. CDR1 is SGHRS and CDR2 is YFSETQ in the germline V gene. CDR3 length: 12 residues. CDR3 coding DNA: TGCGCCAGCAGGACAGGGAGAGGGGAGCAGTACTTC. As protein: CASRTGRGEQYF.

The gene calls are TRBV4-1 and TRBJ2-1; 12 bases fit TRBD2. After removal of 3 bases from V and 7 bases from J, the junction contained 7 bases not matched to a gene. The CDR3 totals 16 residues. Germline V gives CDR1 MGHRA, CDR2 YSYEKL. The CDR3 loop reads CASSHLLAGGQNEQFF. The CDR3 DNA reads TGCGCCAGCAGCCACCTCCTAGCGGGGGGGCAGAATGAGCAGTTCTTC.

The rearrangement links TRBV7-2 to TRBJ2-1; perhaps TRBD1 as D (5 bases). V was cut by 5 bases and J by 12 bases, with 17 bases left in between. The CDR3 loop spans 13 amino acids. Germline V gene data show CDR1 as SGHTA and CDR2 as FQGNSA. CDR3 coding DNA: TGTGCCAGCAGCGACAGCCTAGGGGCCGTGCAGTTCTTC. Translating gives CASSDSLGAVQFF.

This clonotype has just a few counts. The gene calls are TRBV4-3 and TRBJ1-4, with D unclear. Looked up from germline, CDR1 is LGHNA and CDR2 is YSLEER. Trimming left V 4 bases short and J 5 bases short, with 11 bases between. The CDR3 spans 14 residues. CDR3 loop: CASSRMLGNEKLFF. DNA of the CDR3: TGCGCCAGCAGCCGTATGCTGGGGAATGAAAAACTGTTTTTT.

The rearrangement links TRBV7-2 to TRBJ1-2; unclear D gene. This CDR3 has 12 amino acids. Trimming shortened V by 3 bases and J by 8 bases, and 10 bases separated the two germline ends. Germline-derived CDR1 and CDR2 are SGHTA and FQGNSA. The CDR3 spells CASSLFIGGYTF. In nucleotides, the CDR3 is TGTGCCAGCAGCTTGTTTATTGGCGGCTACACCTTC.

This chain uses TRBV7-6 with TRBJ2-1; D remains unclear. The V gene lost 5 bases and the J gene lost 5 bases, with 16 bases spanning the gap. From germline, CDR1 is SGHVS and CDR2 FNYEAQ. The CDR3 covers 15 residues. The CDR3, as DNA: TGTGCCAGCAGCCCCAGATCGATCCTTGACAATGAGCAGTTCTTC. Amino acids: CASSPRSILDNEQFF.

The chain recombines TRBV6-2 or TRBV6-3 with TRBJ2-3, with 9 bases matching TRBD2. Germline assignment: CDR1 MNHEY and CDR2 SVGEGT. J gave up 0 bases and V 0 bases, and 10 bases lay outside the gene matches. The length of the CDR3 is 19 residues. The CDR3 coding sequence is TGTGCCAGCAGTTACTCGAAGAGGACTAGCGTATCTAGCACAGATACGCAGTATTTT. Its translation is CASSYSKRTSVSSTDTQYF.